This TCR beta chain is from a study of early T cells in non-severe SARS-CoV-2 infection. Study details: The input, bulk RNA from unsorted whole blood, was sequenced, and chains were unpaired.

The protocol attached unique molecular identifiers to individual cDNA molecules. TCRdb fed the 5' RACE reads into MiXCR, producing one record per CDR3 protein. The repertoire holds some 87,000 distinct CDR3 sequences, with approximately 14% as singletons. This clonotype was recorded at least ten times. Its antigen is not known. V dropped 2 bases and J dropped 2 bases, with 13 bases sitting between them. CDR3 size: 15 residues. Germline-derived CDR1 and CDR2 are SGHTA and FQGNSA. Study-level results: Matches to VDJdb favored anti-spike CD8 responses and missed private and CD4 specificities.

Sequencing was done on a sample of whole blood. This chain uses TRBV7-2 with TRBJ2-7; either TRBD1 or TRBD2 may supply D (5 bases each). This sequence was found in an adult who was a healthcare worker with PCR-confirmed SARS-CoV-2 infection or an uninfected control (not recorded which). The CDR3 region has the DNA TGTGCCAGCAGCTTAAGGTGGCAGGGAGCCTACGAGCAGTACTTC. Protein: CASSLRWQGAYEQYF.